This T cell receptor (beta chain) is from a study of shared clonotypes between healthy human individuals (dated by TCRdb to the early 2020s). In the study overall: A few men and two women, aged 18 to 49 years, made up the cohort. For each donor, three plates each were used for CD4 naive and CD4 memory, two plates were used for CD8 naive, and one plate was used for CD8 memory. The study deeply sequenced blood TCR repertoires of five healthy adults to estimate repertoire size and the extent of clonotype sharing between individuals. To increase sequencing depth and limit assay-specific biases, TCR repertoire library preparation and sequencing were carried out by different laboratories using diverse techniques. Per donor, leukapheresis produced somewhere between about 0.9 and 9.5 billion PBMCs.

Healthy HIV-negative adults with no recently reported acute infections or vaccinations were included as donors. Every donor was a Caucasian adult living in Nashville, Tennessee, USA. CD4+ T cells were enriched by magnetic negative selection; naive cells were then positively selected on CD45RA, and the negative fraction formed the memory subset. Blood was collected by leukapheresis, and PBMCs were isolated by Ficoll-Histopaque density gradient centrifugation and then cryopreserved in liquid nitrogen vapor phase. Purity and quantity of every magnetically sorted T cell population were checked by analytical flow cytometry. From each sorted fraction, genomic DNA was isolated and quantified by UV absorbance on a Nanodrop 2000c. Using the deep immunoSEQ assay, multiplex PCR amplified TCR CDR3 regions from genomic DNA. For each cell subset, the extracted genomic DNA was distributed evenly across all wells of several immunoSEQ 96-well plates, and each plate served as one replicate. Each replicate PCR for sorted subsets received 200 ng genomic DNA, equal to some 32,000 T cell genomes. Purified libraries were quantified with a Qubit 3.0 fluorometer, sized on a Bioanalyzer 2100, and re-quantified with the KAPA Library Quantification kit. A separate single-read 150-cycle Illumina NextSeq 550 flow cell was used to sequence each immunoSEQ 96-well plate. On the authors' methods: The immunoSEQ output contained only junctional sequences without quality scores, so filtering could not match that applied to full-length reads. Sequences were annotated with PyIR, a Python wrapper for IgBLAST v1.9, using IMGT germline references to assign V/J genes and CDR3. Reads were filtered out if the reads had weak V/J assignments (E-value above 1e-6), no CDR3, stop codons, out-of-frame junctions, or ambiguous translated residues. V3J clonotypes were defined as sequences sharing an identical inferred V gene, J gene, and CDR3 amino acid sequence. To compute the percentage overlap between repertoires, the number of shared unique clonotypes was divided by the size of the smaller repertoire. Repertoire richness was assessed with RTK rarefaction, the Chao1 estimator, and Recon v2.1 estimates of unobserved clonotypes. For all TCRbeta clonotypes obtained by the gDNA method from a handful of donors, generation probabilities were computed with OLGA. In its TCRdb copy, this immuneACCESS table keeps in-frame sequences only and misses some clones. Where compared with another copy, unresolved V genes explain less than half of these, and the others have no known cause. D and trimming were read from the DNA, whereas the V and J calls and clone size are those reported in that table. For this sample there are 2,100,000 or so clones; approximately 94% appear just once. Together, the top ten hold roughly 0.13% of the sample.

On this clone itself: What antigen it recognizes has not been identified. No per-base quality is available; no much larger clone lies one base away.

Study-level results and caveats: Rarefaction of sorted-subset datasets indicated incomplete sequencing despite the large sequencing depth. Clonotypes shared by all four sorted-subset donors showed higher generation probabilities than non-shared clonotypes. Only blood was sampled, and tissue TCR repertoires likely differ from those in blood. Because the study included only a small number of donors, the genetic and exposure-history diversity represented was limited. Larger estimated clonotype richness was generally found for naive subsets than for memory subsets. Pairwise subsampling led to the expectation that sequencing depth would affect the degree of clonotype sharing among donors. Sharing across a few donors was observed for approximately 5% of naive CD4, around 3.5% of naive CD8, roughly 2.3% of memory CD4, and less than 0.45% of memory CD8 clonotypes.

V gives up 2 bases and J gives up 5 bases, and the segment between their germline ends measures 10 bases. Including the terminal cysteine and phenylalanine, the CDR3 comprises 14 residues. Only the CDR3 portion is preserved as DNA: 42 bases, with reading frame beginning at the first base. Looking up the germline V gene (reference sequence) yields CDR1 MNHNY and CDR2 SVGAGI. This clonotype originated in a man aged 18 to 29 in good health. The chain employs TRBV6-6 and TRBJ1-5, and possibly TRBD1, on 5 matching bases. Sequenced: naive CD4+ T cells sorted from blood. The sample's cell subset or site label, in plain terms: CD45RA+ positively selected. The nucleotide sequence reads as follows: TGTGCCAGCAGTTACATCCCCAGGGATCAGCCCCAGCATTTT. Its translation reads: CASSYIPRDQPQHF.